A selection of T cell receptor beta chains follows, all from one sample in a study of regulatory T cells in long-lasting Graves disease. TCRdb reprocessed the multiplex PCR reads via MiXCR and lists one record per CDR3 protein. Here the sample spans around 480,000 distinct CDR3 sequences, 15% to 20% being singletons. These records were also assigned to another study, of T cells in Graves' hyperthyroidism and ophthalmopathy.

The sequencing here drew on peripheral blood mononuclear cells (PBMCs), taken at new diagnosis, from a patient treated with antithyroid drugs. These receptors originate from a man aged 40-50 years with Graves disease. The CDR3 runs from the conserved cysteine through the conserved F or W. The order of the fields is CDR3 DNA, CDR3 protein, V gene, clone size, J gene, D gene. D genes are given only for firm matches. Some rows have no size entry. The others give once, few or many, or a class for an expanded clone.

CDR3 DNA: TGTGCCAGCGGCCGAGGGACAGTTGAAAAACTGTTTTTT
CDR3 protein: CASGRGTVEKLFF
V gene: TRBV6-1
clone size: few
J gene: TRBJ1-4
D gene: TRBD1

CDR3 DNA: TGTGCCAGTAGTATGAGGGTTAGCTCCTACAATGAGCAGTTCTTC
CDR3 protein: CASSMRVSSYNEQFF
V gene: TRBV19
clone size: few
J gene: TRBJ2-1
D gene: .

CDR3 DNA: TGCAGCGTCGCATTTCGGGAGCATGAGCAGTTCTTC
CDR3 protein: CSVAFREHEQFF
V gene: TRBV29-1
clone size: .
J gene: TRBJ2-1
D gene: .

CDR3 DNA: TGTGCCAGCAGCTCCCGCAGGGACAGGGGCACAGATACGCAGTATTTT
CDR3 protein: CASSSRRDRGTDTQYF
V gene: TRBV7-8
clone size: many
J gene: TRBJ2-3
D gene: TRBD1

CDR3 DNA: TGTGCCAGCAAGCCTCTCTCAGGGCGGACGAACACTGAAGCTTTCTTT
CDR3 protein: CASKPLSGRTNTEAFF
V gene: TRBV27
clone size: many
J gene: TRBJ1-1
D gene: .

CDR3 DNA: TGTGCCAGCAGCTATGGGACTAGCGGGACTTTCTATGAGACCCAGTACTTC
CDR3 protein: CASSYGTSGTFYETQYF
V gene: TRBV5-5
clone size: few
J gene: TRBJ2-5
D gene: TRBD2

CDR3 DNA: TGCGCCAGCAGCCGGGGGCCGGGACCCCAAAGCTACAAGCAGTACTTC
CDR3 protein: CASSRGPGPQSYKQYF
V gene: TRBV5-1
clone size: .
J gene: TRBJ2-7
D gene: .

CDR3 DNA: TGTGCCAGCAGCTTAGCGGGGACTAGCAGTTTTGGTGGTGAGCAGTTCTTC
CDR3 protein: CASSLAGTSSFGGEQFF
V gene: TRBV7-9
clone size: .
J gene: TRBJ2-1
D gene: TRBD2

CDR3 DNA: TGTGCCAGCAGCGCGTACATCAGCGACTCCTACAATGAGCAGTTCTTC
CDR3 protein: CASSAYISDSYNEQFF
V gene: TRBV9
clone size: few
J gene: TRBJ2-1
D gene: .

CDR3 DNA: TGTGCCAGCAGCTCAAACTTCGACAGGGGGCTTGGCGAGACCCAGTACTTC
CDR3 protein: CASSSNFDRGLGETQYF
V gene: TRBV11-2
clone size: many
J gene: TRBJ2-5
D gene: TRBD1

CDR3 DNA: TGTGCCAGCAGCTCGCCCCTAGCGGGAGGAGGGAATGAGCAGTTCTTC
CDR3 protein: CASSSPLAGGGNEQFF
V gene: TRBV7-3
clone size: .
J gene: TRBJ2-1
D gene: TRBD2

CDR3 DNA: TGTGCCAGCAGTTCCCCCAGGGGATATGAGGACATTCAGTACTTC
CDR3 protein: CASSSPRGYEDIQYF
V gene: TRBV28
clone size: few
J gene: TRBJ2-4
D gene: .

CDR3 DNA: TGTGCCACCAGTGATCCAACCCGGGCAGGGGCTAGCGGGACCTACAATGAGCAGTTCTTC
CDR3 protein: CATSDPTRAGASGTYNEQFF
V gene: TRBV24-1
clone size: .
J gene: TRBJ2-1
D gene: TRBD2

CDR3 DNA: TGCAGCGTTTCTGGGGGCGCATACTCCTACGAGCAGTACTTC
CDR3 protein: CSVSGGAYSYEQYF
V gene: TRBV29-1
clone size: .
J gene: TRBJ2-7
D gene: .

CDR3 DNA: TGTGCCAGCCGTCCCGGTAAAGTGTACCAAGAGACCCAGTACTTC
CDR3 protein: CASRPGKVYQETQYF
V gene: TRBV6-1
clone size: few
J gene: TRBJ2-5
D gene: .

CDR3 DNA: TGTGCCAGCAGTTTCATATTGGGGGAACAGGGTCTTTTCGCTTCTGAAGCTTTCTTT
CDR3 protein: CASSFILGEQGLFASEAFF
V gene: TRBV28
clone size: many
J gene: TRBJ1-1
D gene: .

CDR3 DNA: TGTGCCAGCAGTTACTCTAATTTTCCGAGCTCCTACAATGAGCAGTTCTTC
CDR3 protein: CASSYSNFPSSYNEQFF
V gene: TRBV6-9
clone size: many
J gene: TRBJ2-1
D gene: .

CDR3 DNA: TGCAGTGCGCCATGGGCGAGCCGGGTCAATGAGCAGTTCTTC
CDR3 protein: CSAPWASRVNEQFF
V gene: TRBV20-1
clone size: .
J gene: TRBJ2-1
D gene: .

CDR3 DNA: TGTGCCAGCAGCTTAGGGACAGGTTTCAATGAGCAGTTCTTC
CDR3 protein: CASSLGTGFNEQFF
V gene: TRBV11-1
clone size: .
J gene: TRBJ2-1
D gene: TRBD1

CDR3 DNA: TGTGCCAGCAGTTTGACAACATACCCCGATACGCAGTATTTT
CDR3 protein: CASSLTTYPDTQYF
V gene: TRBV27
clone size: many
J gene: TRBJ2-3
D gene: .

CDR3 DNA: TGTGCCAGCAGCTTAGATGGGATGAACACTGAAGCTTTCTTT
CDR3 protein: CASSLDGMNTEAFF
V gene: TRBV7-9
clone size: many
J gene: TRBJ1-1
D gene: .

CDR3 DNA: TGTGCCAGCAGAAATTCCGGGTCGCTCACAGATACGCAGTATTTT
CDR3 protein: CASRNSGSLTDTQYF
V gene: TRBV6-1
clone size: many
J gene: TRBJ2-3
D gene: .

CDR3 DNA: TGTGCCAGCAGGCGTGGAATAGCGGTGGGGGGTGAGCAGTTCTTC
CDR3 protein: CASRRGIAVGGEQFF
V gene: TRBV6-1
clone size: many
J gene: TRBJ2-1
D gene: .

CDR3 DNA: TGTGCCAGCAGTTTATGGGCAGGGGGGAACGAGCAGTACTTC
CDR3 protein: CASSLWAGGNEQYF
V gene: TRBV28
clone size: .
J gene: TRBJ2-7
D gene: .

CDR3 DNA: TGCGCCAGCAGCCAAGAAGCGGGACTAGCGGCGAAAGAGACCCAGTACTTC
CDR3 protein: CASSQEAGLAAKETQYF
V gene: TRBV11-2
clone size: .
J gene: TRBJ2-5
D gene: TRBD2

CDR3 DNA: TGTGCCAGCAGTGAAACCCATTTTAATGGCGCCTACAATGAGCAGTTCTTC
CDR3 protein: CASSETHFNGAYNEQFF
V gene: TRBV6-2/TRBV6-3
clone size: few
J gene: TRBJ2-1
D gene: .

CDR3 DNA: TGTGCCAGCAACCGGGGGGGGGCGGGGTCAGATACGCAGTATTTT
CDR3 protein: CASNRGGAGSDTQYF
V gene: TRBV7-2
clone size: .
J gene: TRBJ2-3
D gene: TRBD2

CDR3 DNA: TGTGCCAGCAGTTTTATGTTCCGGAAGGAGGGCGAGCAGTACTTC
CDR3 protein: CASSFMFRKEGEQYF
V gene: TRBV12-3/TRBV12-4
clone size: many
J gene: TRBJ2-7
D gene: .

CDR3 DNA: TGCGCCAGCAGCACCGGGACTAGCGGGATTAACACCGGGGAGCTGTTTTTT
CDR3 protein: CASSTGTSGINTGELFF
V gene: TRBV5-1
clone size: many
J gene: TRBJ2-2
D gene: TRBD2

CDR3 DNA: TGCAGTGCACGTAGTATAGATACGCAGTATTTT
CDR3 protein: CSARSIDTQYF
V gene: TRBV20-1
clone size: many
J gene: TRBJ2-3
D gene: .

CDR3 DNA: TGTGCCAGCAGCTTAAAAGGGGAAACTGAAGCTTTCTTT
CDR3 protein: CASSLKGETEAFF
V gene: TRBV7-9
clone size: many
J gene: TRBJ1-1
D gene: .

CDR3 DNA: TGTGCCAGCAGCTCCCGGACTAGCGGCGGCTACGAGCAGTACTTC
CDR3 protein: CASSSRTSGGYEQYF
V gene: TRBV13
clone size: many
J gene: TRBJ2-7
D gene: TRBD2

CDR3 DNA: TGTGCCAGCAGCCAAGAACACAGGAATTCACCCCTCCACTTT
CDR3 protein: CASSQEHRNSPLHF
V gene: TRBV3-1
clone size: .
J gene: TRBJ1-6
D gene: .

CDR3 DNA: TGTGCCAGCAGTTTACAGGCACCAGGAGGATCCCGTAGATACAATGAGCAGTTCTTC
CDR3 protein: CASSLQAPGGSRRYNEQFF
V gene: TRBV12-3/TRBV12-4
clone size: .
J gene: TRBJ2-1
D gene: .

CDR3 DNA: TGTGCAAAGTGGCCCGGACGGAAGAATAATTCACCCCTCCACTTT
CDR3 protein: CAKWPGRKNNSPLHF
V gene: TRBV19
clone size: .
J gene: TRBJ1-6
D gene: .

CDR3 DNA: TGTGCCAGTAGTATCAGGGCAGGGGGCACTGAAGCTTTCTTT
CDR3 protein: CASSIRAGGTEAFF
V gene: TRBV19
clone size: few
J gene: TRBJ1-1
D gene: TRBD1

CDR3 DNA: TGTGCCAGCAGCCAGCGAGAAAGGGGACTAGCGGGACAAGAGACCCAGTACTTC
CDR3 protein: CASSQRERGLAGQETQYF
V gene: TRBV3-1
clone size: .
J gene: TRBJ2-5
D gene: TRBD2

CDR3 DNA: TGTGCCACCAGGCGAGCGGGAAGTGATACGCAGTATTTT
CDR3 protein: CATRRAGSDTQYF
V gene: TRBV24-1
clone size: many
J gene: TRBJ2-3
D gene: TRBD2

CDR3 DNA: TGTGCCAGCAGCTTGGTCCCGGTTTCCGGGGAGCTGTTTTTT
CDR3 protein: CASSLVPVSGELFF
V gene: TRBV5-5
clone size: many
J gene: TRBJ2-2
D gene: .

CDR3 DNA: TGTGCCAGCAGTTCCCGATGGACAGTTCAAGAGACCCAGTACTTC
CDR3 protein: CASSSRWTVQETQYF
V gene: TRBV28
clone size: many
J gene: TRBJ2-5
D gene: .

CDR3 DNA: TGTGCCAGCAGAGGACTAGCGGGATACACCGGGGAGCTGTTTTTT
CDR3 protein: CASRGLAGYTGELFF
V gene: TRBV6-1
clone size: many
J gene: TRBJ2-2
D gene: TRBD2

CDR3 DNA: TGTGCCAGCAAAGGAGAGACCCAGTACTTC
CDR3 protein: CASKGETQYF
V gene: TRBV28
clone size: .
J gene: TRBJ2-5
D gene: .

CDR3 DNA: TGTGCCAGTAGTAGCCTCGGGCGGGGGATTTACGAGCAGTACTTC
CDR3 protein: CASSSLGRGIYEQYF
V gene: TRBV19
clone size: .
J gene: TRBJ2-7
D gene: TRBD2

CDR3 DNA: TGTGCCAGCAGTTTAATCGGGACTCGGCGAAAACTGTTTTTT
CDR3 protein: CASSLIGTRRKLFF
V gene: TRBV28
clone size: many
J gene: TRBJ1-4
D gene: .

CDR3 DNA: TGCAGTGCTACCGGGGGCAATAGTGCCGGGGAGCTGTTTTTT
CDR3 protein: CSATGGNSAGELFF
V gene: TRBV20-1
clone size: few
J gene: TRBJ2-2
D gene: .

CDR3 DNA: TGTGCCACCAGTGATAGGCGCAATGGCTACACCTTC
CDR3 protein: CATSDRRNGYTF
V gene: TRBV24-1
clone size: many
J gene: TRBJ1-2
D gene: .

CDR3 DNA: TGTGCCAGCAGTTCAGGGGGGAATAGCAATCAGCCCCAGCATTTT
CDR3 protein: CASSSGGNSNQPQHF
V gene: TRBV28
clone size: .
J gene: TRBJ1-5
D gene: TRBD1